This TCR beta chain was obtained from a study of shared clonotypes between healthy human individuals. Study-wide context: The donors, two women and a few men, were aged 18 to 49. The study used three CD4 naive, three CD4 memory, two CD8 naive and one CD8 memory plate per donor.

Profiling relied on immunoSEQ multiplex PCR, and the TCRdb table lists in-frame clones only, not all of them. The sample lists a few million clones, just over 90% occurring once. Germline V lookup: CDR1 SGHDT, CDR2 YYEEEE. The CDR3 extends over 16 amino acids. The V and J ends lost 2 bases and 13 bases respectively, with 25 bases between them. This clone occurred once. The receptor comes from a man between 18 and 35 years old in good health. Some clones in this sample may be carry-over from other donors' samples. Sequenced input: naive CD4+ T cells from PBMCs. Subset denoted: CD45RA+ positively selected. This rearrangement joins TRBV5-6 to TRBJ2-1, with a possible D match to TRBD1 (6 bases). The CDR3 DNA reads as TGTGCCAGCAGCTTATCAGGGGCGAACGCCTTAAGTCACCAGTTCTTC. This codes for CASSLSGANALSHQFF.